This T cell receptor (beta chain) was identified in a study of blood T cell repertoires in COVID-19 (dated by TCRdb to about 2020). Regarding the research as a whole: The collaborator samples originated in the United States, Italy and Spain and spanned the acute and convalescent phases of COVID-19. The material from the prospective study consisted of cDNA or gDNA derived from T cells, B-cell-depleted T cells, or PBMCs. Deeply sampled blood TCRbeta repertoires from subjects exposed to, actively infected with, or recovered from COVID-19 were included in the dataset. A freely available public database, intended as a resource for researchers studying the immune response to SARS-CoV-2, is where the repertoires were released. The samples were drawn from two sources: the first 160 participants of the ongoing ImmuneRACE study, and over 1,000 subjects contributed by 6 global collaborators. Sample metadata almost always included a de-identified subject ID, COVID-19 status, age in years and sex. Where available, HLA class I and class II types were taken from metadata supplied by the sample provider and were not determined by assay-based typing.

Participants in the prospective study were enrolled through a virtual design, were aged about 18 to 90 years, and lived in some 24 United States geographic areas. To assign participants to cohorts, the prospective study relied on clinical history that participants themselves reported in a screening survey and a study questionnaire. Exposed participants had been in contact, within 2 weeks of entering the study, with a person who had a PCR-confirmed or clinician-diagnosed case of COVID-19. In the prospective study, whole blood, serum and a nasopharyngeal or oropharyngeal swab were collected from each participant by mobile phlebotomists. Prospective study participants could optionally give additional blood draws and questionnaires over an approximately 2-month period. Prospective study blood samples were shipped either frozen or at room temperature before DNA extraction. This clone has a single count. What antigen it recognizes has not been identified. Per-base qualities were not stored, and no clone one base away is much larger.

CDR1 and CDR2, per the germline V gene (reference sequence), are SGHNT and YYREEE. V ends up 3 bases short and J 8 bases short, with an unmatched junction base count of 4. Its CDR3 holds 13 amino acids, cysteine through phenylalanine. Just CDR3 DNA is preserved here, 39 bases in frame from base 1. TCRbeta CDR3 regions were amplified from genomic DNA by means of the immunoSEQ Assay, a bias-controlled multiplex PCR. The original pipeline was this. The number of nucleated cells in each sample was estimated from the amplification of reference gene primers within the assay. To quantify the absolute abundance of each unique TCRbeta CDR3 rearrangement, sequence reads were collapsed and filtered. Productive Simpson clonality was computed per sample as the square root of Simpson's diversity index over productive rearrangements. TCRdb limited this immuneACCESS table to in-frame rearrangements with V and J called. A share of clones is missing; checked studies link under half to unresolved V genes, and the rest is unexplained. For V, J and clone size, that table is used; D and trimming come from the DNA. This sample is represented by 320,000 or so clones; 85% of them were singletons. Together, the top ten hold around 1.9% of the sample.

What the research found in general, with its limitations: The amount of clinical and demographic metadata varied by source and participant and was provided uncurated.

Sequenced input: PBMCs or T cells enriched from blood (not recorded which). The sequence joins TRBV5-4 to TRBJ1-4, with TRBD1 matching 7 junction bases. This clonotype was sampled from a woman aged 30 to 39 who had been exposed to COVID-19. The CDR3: CASSWDRAEKLFF. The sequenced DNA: TGTGCCAGCAGCTGGGACAGAGCCGAAAAACTGTTTTTT.